Following are 2 T cell receptor beta chains from one sample sequenced in a study of T cells after posttransplantation cyclophosphamide. Profiled with immunoSEQ multiplex PCR; TCRdb holds only in-frame clones, not every one. Listed for the sample are about 39,000 clones, none seen a single time. Source material: PBMCs. These receptor sequences come from a woman between 45 and 60 years old in good health and a related stem cell transplant donor.

This clone appeared a few times. The rearrangement links TRBV4-3 to TRBJ2-2; TRBD1 agrees at 9 bases. This CDR3 contains 17 residues. CDR1 and CDR2 (germline): LGHNA, YSLEER. V trimming: 0 bases; J trimming: 0 bases; junction bases outside the gene matches: 2. CDR3: CASSQEGTGPNTGELFF. In nucleotides, the CDR3 is TGCGCCAGCAGCCAAGAAGGGACAGGGCCGAACACCGGGGAGCTGTTTTTT.

There are many counts of this clone. The chain couples TRBV4-3 to TRBJ2-1, with D possibly matching TRBD1 (6 bases). Germline values: CDR1 LGHNA, CDR2 YSLEER. V was cut by 4 bases and J by 4 bases, with 11 bases left in between. The CDR3 spans 14 residues. The CDR3 here is CASSPYREYNEQFF. In DNA form, the CDR3 reads TGCGCCAGCAGCCCTTACAGGGAATACAATGAGCAGTTCTTC.